Sequencing of this TCR beta chain was carried out in a study of siplizumab effects on memory and regulatory T cells (dated 2019 in TCRdb). Regarding the complete study: The study examined how the anti-CD2 antibody siplizumab affects alloreactive T-cell subsets in allogeneic mixed lymphocyte reactions built from human PBMCs. The research as a whole found: Compared with memory T cells, unstimulated naive T cells appeared more diverse, and naive cells seemed to make a substantial contribution to the alloresponse. The cumulative frequency of alloreactive sequences that could be traced back to unstimulated CD4+ memory T cells was significantly reduced by siplizumab. About 80-97% of proliferating CD4+ or CD8+ clones could not be given a naive or memory phenotype. In reactions with siplizumab, an average of 68.8% of mappable alloreactive CD4+ clones were Treg-derived, compared with roughly 27% in control reactions. Because sequences below about 10^-5 frequency were poorly captured, only a minor fraction of alloreactive clones could be mapped to unstimulated subsets. No functional confirmation was obtained for the suppressive function of proliferating Tregs from siplizumab cultures.

This clone was seen only once. There is no known antigen for this receptor. Within one base of it there is no much larger clone, and no base qualities were kept. In three donor pairs, further sequencing was done on unstimulated CD8+ naive, CD4+ memory, CD8+ TEMRA, CD4+ naive and CD8+ effector memory subsets. Sorted unstimulated T cells and proliferating T cells recovered from mixed lymphocyte reactions underwent TCRbeta CDR3 sequencing. Fresh whole blood from roughly 10 HLA-typed healthy donors was used to isolate PBMCs. The library was prepared using the immunoSEQ multiplex PCR assay. Each sample had about 10^5 TCR templates assayed by the deep sequencing platform. Genomic DNA extracted from sorted T cells was used for TCRbeta CDR3 sequencing. The paper's processing steps were these. Clonal analysis of TCRbeta CDR3 data was done in the R programming language. Alloreactive CD4+ and CD8+ clones were defined by comparing unstimulated samples with post-reaction CFSE-low samples. Regulatory or non-regulatory origin was assigned to alloreactive CD4+ clones by matching of sequences to sorted unstimulated Treg and non-Treg repertoires. Held by TCRdb, this immuneACCESS table contains in-frame sequences only and omits some clones. Under half of the omission traces to an unresolved V gene where checked; the cause of the rest is unknown. Clone size and V and J calls were adopted from that table, with D and trimming inferred from the DNA. A total of tens of thousands of clones appear in this sample, less than 90% of them only once. The ten largest make up approximately 3.4% of the sample.

Looking up the germline V gene yields CDR1 SGHRS and CDR2 YFSETQ. V drops 2 bases and J drops 0 bases, leaving 7 bases in between. The CDR3 starts with the cysteine, ends with the phenylalanine, and has 14 residues. Solely the CDR3 DNA is kept, with 42 bases framed from the first base. Recombination connected TRBV5-1 to TRBJ2-3; TRBD2 might be the D gene, on 6 matching bases. This receptor was obtained from a human donor in good health. The sequencing sample was made of memory CD4+ T cells sorted from blood. What this sample's cell subset or site label stands for: unstimulated CD4+ memory T cells. The nucleotides read TGCGCCAGCAGCTTTAGCGGAAGCACAGATACGCAGTATTTT. This yields the protein CASSFSGSTDTQYF. With all but the CDR3 taken from the reference TRBV5-1 and TRBJ2-3 genes, the full variable domain is: KAGVTQTPRYLIKTRGQQVTLSCSPISGHRSVSWYQQTPGQGLQFLFEYFSETQRNKGNFPGRFSGRQFSNSRSEMNVSTLELGDSALYLCASSFSGSTDTQYFGPGTRLTVL.